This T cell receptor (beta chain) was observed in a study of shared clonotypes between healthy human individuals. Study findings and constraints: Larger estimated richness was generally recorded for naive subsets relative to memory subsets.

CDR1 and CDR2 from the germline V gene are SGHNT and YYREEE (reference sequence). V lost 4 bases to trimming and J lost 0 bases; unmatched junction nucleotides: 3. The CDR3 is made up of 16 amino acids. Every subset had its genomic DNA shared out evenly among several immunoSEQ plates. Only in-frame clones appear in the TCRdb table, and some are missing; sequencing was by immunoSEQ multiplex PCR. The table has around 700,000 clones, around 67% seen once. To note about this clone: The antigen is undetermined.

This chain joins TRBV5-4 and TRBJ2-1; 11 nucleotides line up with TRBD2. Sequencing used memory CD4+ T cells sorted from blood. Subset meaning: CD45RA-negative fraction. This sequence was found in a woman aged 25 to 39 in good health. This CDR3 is CASSHSGRASYNEQFF. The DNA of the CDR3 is TGTGCCAGCAGCCATAGCGGGAGGGCCTCCTACAATGAGCAGTTCTTC.